This T cell receptor beta chain was recovered during a study of T-cell reconstitution after alpha-beta-depleted transplantation in children. V was clipped by 10 bases and J by 3 bases, with 18 bases between them. Germline V gene data show CDR1 as SNHLY and CDR2 as FYNNEI. The CDR3 has 14 amino acids. TCRbeta library preparation incorporated unique molecular identifiers. TCRdb processed the PCR reads anew with MiXCR; each CDR3 protein has one entry. The table has 490,000 or so distinct CDR3 sequences, around an eighth seen once. The specimen was PBMCs from the stem cell graft donor, collected from the stem cell graft. The chain links TRBV2 to TRBJ2-5; D might be TRBD1 or TRBD2, each matching 7 bases. The TCR was taken from a human donor who donated a stem cell graft to a child with combined immunodeficiency. DNA of the CDR3: TGTGCCATCAACGGGGGGACAGAAAAAGAGACCCAGTACTTC. Residues: CAINGGTEKETQYF.